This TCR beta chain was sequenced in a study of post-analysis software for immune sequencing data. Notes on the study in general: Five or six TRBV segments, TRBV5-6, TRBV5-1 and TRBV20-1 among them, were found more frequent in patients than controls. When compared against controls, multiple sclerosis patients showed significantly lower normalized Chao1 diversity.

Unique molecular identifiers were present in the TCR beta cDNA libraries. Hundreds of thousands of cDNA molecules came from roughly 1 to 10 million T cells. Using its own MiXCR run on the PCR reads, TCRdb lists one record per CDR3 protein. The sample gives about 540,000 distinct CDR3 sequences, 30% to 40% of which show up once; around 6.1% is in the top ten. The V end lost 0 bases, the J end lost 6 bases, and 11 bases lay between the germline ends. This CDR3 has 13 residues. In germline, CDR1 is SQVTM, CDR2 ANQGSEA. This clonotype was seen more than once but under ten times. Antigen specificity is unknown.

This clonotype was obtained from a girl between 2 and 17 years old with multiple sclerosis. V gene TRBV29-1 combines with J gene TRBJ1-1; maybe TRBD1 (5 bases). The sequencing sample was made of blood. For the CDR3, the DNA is TGCAGCGTTGAAGACGACTGGGGGGCTGAAGCTTTCTTT. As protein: CSVEDDWGAEAFF.